This T cell receptor (beta chain) was identified during a study of early T cells in non-severe SARS-CoV-2 infection. Turning to the study itself: Sequencing used unsorted whole-blood bulk RNA, so chains lack pairing. Study conclusions and caveats: Matching with VDJdb favored anti-spike CD8 responses (missing private and CD4 specificities).

Germline V gene sequence: CDR1 MNHEY, CDR2 SVGAGI. Trimming cost V 6 bases and J 4 bases, with 12 bases left between them. The CDR3 consists of 13 residues. This clonotype was recorded many times. Antigen: not known. MiXCR, applied by TCRdb to the 5' RACE reads, yields one record per CDR3 protein. Of over 25,000 distinct CDR3 sequences in the sample, approximately 5.2% are singletons; the top ten hold around 13%. This rearrangement joins TRBV6-5 to TRBJ1-1, with unresolved D. The sample consisted of whole blood. The source is an adult who was a healthcare worker with PCR-confirmed SARS-CoV-2 infection or an uninfected control (not recorded which). CDR3 nucleotide sequence: TGTGCCAGCAGCCCAAGGAGGAGCACTGAAGCTTTCTTT. Its translation: CASSPRRSTEAFF.